Listed below are T cell receptor beta chains from one sample, sequenced in a study of CD8 T cells in Susac syndrome. TCRdb used MiXCR to reprocess the immunoSEQ multiplex PCR reads, holding one entry per CDR3 protein. The sample has about 80,000 distinct CDR3 sequences; around 96% are singletons. What was sequenced was CD8+ T cells from PBMCs. Source of these receptors: a human donor with Susac syndrome. Both conserved end residues are part of each CDR3. A D gene is named only where the DNA matches it firmly. Only part of the rows carry a size: once, few, many, or a class if the clone is expanded.

j_call,d_call,v_call,clone_size,cdr3_nt,cdr3_aa
TRBJ2-5,NA,TRBV5-1,once,TGCGCCAGCAGCTTCCTGGGCACTACCCCCCAAGAGACCCAGTACTTC,CASSFLGTTPQETQYF
TRBJ2-1,NA,TRBV4-3,NA,TGCGCCAGCAGCCAAGGGAAGCGGAGTGGGGATGAGCAGTTCTTC,CASSQGKRSGDEQFF
TRBJ2-7,TRBD2,TRBV29-1,once,TGCAGCGTTGACGGGGCGGGAGAGGCCCCTCTCTACGAGCAGTACTTC,CSVDGAGEAPLYEQYF
TRBJ1-2,NA,TRBV11-2,NA,TGTGCCAGCAGCTTAGGAGGTCGGGGAGCTAACTATGGCTACACCTTC,CASSLGGRGANYGYTF
TRBJ1-1,NA,TRBV29-1,NA,TGCAGCGCCGTAGAGGGGCTGAACACTGAAGCTTTCTTT,CSAVEGLNTEAFF
TRBJ2-5,TRBD1,TRBV4-1,NA,TGCGCCAGCAGCCTCCGGGACAGGGGGCTCCAAGAGACCCAGTACTTC,CASSLRDRGLQETQYF
TRBJ1-2,TRBD1,TRBV6-5,NA,TGTGCCAGCAGTTACTATCAGGGGGCCAGAGACGGCTACACCTTC,CASSYYQGARDGYTF
TRBJ2-7,NA,TRBV7-2,NA,TGTGCCAGCAGCCACCGAACACAGTACGAGCAGTACTTC,CASSHRTQYEQYF
TRBJ1-1,TRBD1,TRBV12-3/TRBV12-4,NA,TGTGCCAGCAGTTTCTACTGGACAGGGGGCCGCAACACTGAAGCTTTCTTT,CASSFYWTGGRNTEAFF
TRBJ2-1,TRBD2,TRBV6-1,few,TGTGCCAGCAGTGTCCCGGGACTAGCGGGGGGACGACCCTACAATGAGCAGTTCTTC,CASSVPGLAGGRPYNEQFF
TRBJ1-2,NA,TRBV20-1,NA,TGCAGTGCTAGAGCTCTCCACGAGGAGGGGAACCTAAGCTATGGCTACACCTTC,CSARALHEEGNLSYGYTF
TRBJ1-4,NA,TRBV4-3,NA,TGCGCCAGCAGCCAAGATAGGAGAGCAACTAATGAAAAACTGTTTTTT,CASSQDRRATNEKLFF
TRBJ2-3,TRBD2,TRBV20-1,once,TGCAGTTGCTCTCCCAACGGGGCTAGCGGGCCCTGGATCCGACCAGATACGCAGTATTTT,CSCSPNGASGPWIRPDTQYF
TRBJ2-5,TRBD2,TRBV4-3,NA,TGCGCCAGCAGCCAAGATGCGGGGGGCTGGGAGACCCAGTACTTC,CASSQDAGGWETQYF
TRBJ2-1,TRBD2,TRBV20-1,NA,TGCAGTGCTAGAGGGGCTGGACTAGCCGCAGATGAGCAGTTCTTC,CSARGAGLAADEQFF
TRBJ2-7,TRBD1,TRBV7-9,NA,TGTGCCAGCAGCTTAACCGGGACAGGGGGCTACGAGCAGTACTTC,CASSLTGTGGYEQYF